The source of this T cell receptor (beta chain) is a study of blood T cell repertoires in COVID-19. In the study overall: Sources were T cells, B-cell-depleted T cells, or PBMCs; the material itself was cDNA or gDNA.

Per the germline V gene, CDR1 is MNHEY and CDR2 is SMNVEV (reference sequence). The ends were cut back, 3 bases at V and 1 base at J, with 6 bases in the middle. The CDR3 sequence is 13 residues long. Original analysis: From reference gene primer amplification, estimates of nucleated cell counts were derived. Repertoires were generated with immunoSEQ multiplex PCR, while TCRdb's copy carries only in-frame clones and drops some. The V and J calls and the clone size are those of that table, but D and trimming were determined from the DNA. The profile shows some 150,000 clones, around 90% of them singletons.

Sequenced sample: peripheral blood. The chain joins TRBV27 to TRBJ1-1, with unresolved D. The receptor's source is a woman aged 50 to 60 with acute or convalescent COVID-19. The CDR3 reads CASSLTRNTEAFF. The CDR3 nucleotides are TGTGCCAGCAGTTTGACAAGGAACACTGAAGCTTTCTTT.